This record concerns one TCR beta chain sequence. Libraries used 5'RACE template switching adding universal primer site and UMIs. TCRdb re-called the 5' RACE reads and shows each CDR3 protein once, DNA omitted. The sample spans 500,000 or so distinct CDR3 sequences; the ten largest clones claim approximately 3.6%. This record belongs to a study of T cells expressing NK-cell markers. Study at large: The sequencing cohort of eight donors included seven HCMV-seropositive individuals and one seronegative individual.

The CDR3 is made up of 16 amino acids. Germline CDR1 is SGHRS and CDR2 is YFSETQ. The source of this sequence is a man aged 18 to 29 in good health. The chain is built from TRBV5-1 and TRBJ2-7; TCRdb's D call of TRBD2 is untestable without DNA. Sequenced material: blood T cells: a sorted CD56 or NKG2C T cell subset, CD4+ or CD8+ T cells, or bulk PBMC T cells (not recorded which). The CDR3 spells CASSLGIAGVFYEQYF.